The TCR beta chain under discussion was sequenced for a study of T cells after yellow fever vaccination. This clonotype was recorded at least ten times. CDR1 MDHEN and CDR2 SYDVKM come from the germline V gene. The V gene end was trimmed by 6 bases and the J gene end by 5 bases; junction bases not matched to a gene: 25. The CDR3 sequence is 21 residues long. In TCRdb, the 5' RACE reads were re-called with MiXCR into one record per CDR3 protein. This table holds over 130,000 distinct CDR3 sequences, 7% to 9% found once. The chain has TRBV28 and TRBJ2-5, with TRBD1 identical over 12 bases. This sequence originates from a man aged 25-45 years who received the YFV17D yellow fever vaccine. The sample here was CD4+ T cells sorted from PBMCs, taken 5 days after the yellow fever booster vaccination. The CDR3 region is CASRAPLGTGGLGAHRETQYF. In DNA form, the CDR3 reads TGTGCCAGCAGAGCTCCCTTAGGGACAGGGGGCCTCGGGGCGCACAGGGAGACCCAGTACTTC.